This TCR beta chain appears in the sequencing data of a study of OX40 agonist ivuxolimab in advanced cancers. Turning to the study itself: Patients received intravenous ivuxolimab every 2 weeks at 0.01 to 10 mg/kg.

Blood draws occurred at baseline, cycle 4 day 1, and cycle 7 day 1. The CDR3 length is 14 residues. V was clipped by 3 bases and J by 6 bases; unmatched bases: 2. The germline CDR1 and CDR2 sequences are SGHVS and FQNEAQ. General study results and limits: Clonal expansion from baseline to week 6 occurred in both CD4+ and CD8+ T cells. Researchers did not determine the expanded peripheral T cells' antigen specificity.

Sequencing was performed with immunoSEQ multiplex PCR; in TCRdb, only in-frame clones are kept and a portion is missing. The sample gives about 52,000 clones, approximately 88% of which show up once; roughly 12% is in the top ten. Details on this clone: Its matching antigen is unknown.

The TCR sequence derives from an adult with an advanced solid tumor such as melanoma, head and neck, liver or kidney cancer. The rearrangement joins TRBV7-8 to TRBJ2-1, with TRBD2 matching over 10 bases. Sequencing was performed on CD4+ or CD8+ T cells sorted from blood, taken in a trial of the OX40 agonist ivuxolimab. The CDR3 region is CASSLGLASNEQFF. The CDR3, as DNA: TGTGCCAGCAGCTTGGGACTAGCGAGCAATGAGCAGTTCTTC.